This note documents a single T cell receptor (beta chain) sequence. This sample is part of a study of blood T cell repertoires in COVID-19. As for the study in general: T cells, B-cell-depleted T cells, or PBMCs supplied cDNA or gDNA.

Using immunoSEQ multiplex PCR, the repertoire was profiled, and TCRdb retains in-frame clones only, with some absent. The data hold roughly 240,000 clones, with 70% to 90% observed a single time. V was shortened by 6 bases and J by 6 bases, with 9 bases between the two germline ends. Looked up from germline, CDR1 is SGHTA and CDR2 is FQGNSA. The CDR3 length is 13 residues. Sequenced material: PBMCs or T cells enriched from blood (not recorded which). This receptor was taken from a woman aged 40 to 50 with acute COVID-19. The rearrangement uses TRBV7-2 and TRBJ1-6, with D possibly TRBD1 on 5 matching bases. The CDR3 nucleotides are TGTGCCAGCAGTAGTGACAGTAATTCACCCCTCCACTTT. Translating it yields CASSSDSNSPLHF.